The 16 T cell receptor beta chains in this list originate from one sample, sequenced in a study of cytomegalovirus exposure and HLA in healthy donors. Using immunoSEQ multiplex PCR, the repertoire was profiled, and TCRdb retains in-frame clones only, with some absent. The repertoire holds about 160,000 clones, with approximately 96% as singletons. Sequenced sample: PBMCs. These receptor sequences come from a woman under 30 in good health and CMV-seronegative.

The chain has TRBV14 and TRBJ1-6; D gene unclear. Trimming pared 4 bases from V and 9 bases from J, leaving 10 bases between. Germline V gene data show CDR1 as SGHDN and CDR2 as FVKESK. The CDR3 has 13 amino acids. The DNA of the CDR3 is TGTGCCAGCAGCCCAGACTGGAGTTCACCCCTCCACTTT. This sequence encodes CASSPDWSSPLHF.

This clone occurred once. The rearrangement joins TRBV7-6 to TRBJ2-3, with D tentatively TRBD2 (6 bases). Trimming took off 2 bases at V and 4 bases at J, with 13 bases between the two ends. The CDR3 covers 15 residues. Germline CDR1 is SGHVS and CDR2 is FNYEAQ. The CDR3 DNA reads as TGTGCCAGCAGCTTACTACCGGGGGTGGCAGATACGCAGTATTTT. It yields the protein CASSLLPGVADTQYF.

V and J are TRBV4-1 and TRBJ1-2; D unresolved. V was pared by 1 base and J by 7 bases, with 13 bases between. Germline values: CDR1 MGHRA, CDR2 YSYEKL. The CDR3 spans 14 residues. The CDR3: CASSQVTVTGGYTF. CDR3 nucleotide sequence: TGCGCCAGCAGCCAAGTTACAGTGACCGGTGGCTACACCTTC.

The chain uses TRBV2 and TRBJ1-5; possibly TRBD1 for D (5 bases). This CDR3 contains 15 residues. Deletions cut 6 bases from V and 3 bases from J, with 15 bases between. Germline V CDR1 and CDR2: SNHLY, FYNNEI. CDR3 nucleotides: TGTGCCAGCAGGGCTCAGGGAGGGGACAATCAGCCCCAGCATTTT. Translation gives CASRAQGGDNQPQHF.

The chain has TRBV2 and TRBJ1-1; D is uncertain. Germline V gene sequence: CDR1 SNHLY, CDR2 FYNNEI. This CDR3 is 13 amino acids long. V dropped 7 bases and J dropped 1 base, with 10 bases sitting between them. The CDR3 spells CASMRIANTEAFF. DNA for the CDR3: TGTGCCAGCATGCGGATCGCGAACACTGAAGCTTTCTTT.

The CDR3 DNA follows: TGTGCCAGCAGCGTAGGGGACAGCCCTAACTATGGCTACACCTTC. Residues: CASSVGDSPNYGYTF. The V call is TRBV9, the J call TRBJ1-2; the match to TRBD1 covers 7 bases. Germline V gene sequence: CDR1 SGDLS, CDR2 YYNGEE. Trimming at V came to 0 bases and at J to 0 bases, leaving 2 bases not matched to a gene. This CDR3 is 15 amino acids long.

V is TRBV6-6 and J is TRBJ1-3; D remains unclear. Germline assignment: CDR1 MNHNY and CDR2 SVGAGI (reference sequence). The germline V and J ends were trimmed by 6 bases and 4 bases, with 4 bases remaining between them. CDR3 length: 11 residues. CDR3 nucleotide sequence: TGTGCCAGCAGGGCCGGAAACACCATATATTTT. Its protein is CASRAGNTIYF.

The chain is built from TRBV7-2 and TRBJ1-1; TRBD1 is a possible D gene (6 bases). With 4 bases removed from V and 11 bases from J, the gap between germline ends came to 23 bases. CDR1 is SGHTA, CDR2 FQGNSA, per germline. This CDR3 spans 15 amino acids. CDR3 sequence (DNA): TGTGCCAGCAGCTCCCAGGGGTTTTCCGGGGCTTTTGCTTTCTTT. It yields the protein CASSSQGFSGAFAFF.

The CDR3 here is CASSTTGGSNYGYTF. DNA of the CDR3: TGTGCCAGTAGTACGACAGGGGGATCAAACTATGGCTACACCTTC. J is TRBJ1-2 and V is TRBV19, with 9 bases that match TRBD1. V lost 4 bases to trimming and J lost 2 bases; unmatched junction nucleotides: 5. The length of the CDR3 is 15 residues. CDR1 is LNHDA, CDR2 SQIVND, per germline (reference sequence).

V is TRBV27 and J is TRBJ2-7; D possibly corresponds to TRBD2 (6 bases). V shed 4 bases and J shed 0 bases, with 10 bases lying between them. Per germline, CDR1 MNHEY and CDR2 SMNVEV (reference sequence). The CDR3 consists of 14 residues. CDR3 sequence: CASSYGGNSYEQYF. CDR3 coding DNA: TGTGCCAGCAGTTATGGGGGGAACTCCTACGAGCAGTACTTC.

The chain couples TRBV6-6 to TRBJ1-4; TRBD1 aligns across 8 bases. Looked up from germline, CDR1 is MNHNY and CDR2 is SVGAGI (reference sequence). CDR3 size: 15 residues. V trimming: 7 bases; J trimming: 8 bases; junction bases outside the gene matches: 12. The CDR3 coding sequence is TGTGCCAGCACCCCGGGACAGGCCAACGGGGAAAAACTGTTTTTT. It translates to CASTPGQANGEKLFF.

The chain employs TRBV7-2 and TRBJ2-5; D may be TRBD2 (7 bases). The CDR3 is 15 amino acids. The V gene's germline CDR1 is SGHTA and CDR2 FQGNSA. The V and J ends lost 4 bases and 5 bases respectively, with 17 bases between them. The CDR3 region is CASSSLGGGGETQYF. Here the CDR3 DNA reads TGTGCCAGCAGCTCCCTAGGGGGGGGCGGGGAGACCCAGTACTTC.

The chain carries TRBV2 and TRBJ2-7; TRBD1 agrees at 8 bases. Per the germline V gene, CDR1 is SNHLY and CDR2 is FYNNEI. This CDR3 comprises 15 residues. The J segment lost 3 bases and the V segment lost 1 base, leaving 5 bases of the junction unmatched. The CDR3 sequence: CASSEGQGHGYEQYF. CDR3 DNA: TGTGCCAGCAGTGAAGGACAGGGGCATGGCTACGAGCAGTACTTC.

The genes are TRBV7-9 and TRBJ1-1; a possible D gene is TRBD1 (5 bases). The length of the CDR3 is 14 residues. Trimming took off 5 bases at V and 6 bases at J, with 16 bases between the two ends. Per germline, CDR1 SEHNR and CDR2 FQNEAQ (reference sequence). In nucleotides, the CDR3 is TGTGCCAGCAGCCCCTTCCGGGGGTTCTCTGAAGCTTTCTTT. Its protein product is CASSPFRGFSEAFF. Supplemented by reference TRBV7-9 and TRBJ1-1, the full variable domain reads DTGVSQNPRHKITKRGQNVTFRCDPISEHNRLYWYRQTLGQGPEFLTYFQNEAQLEKSRLLSDRFSAERPKGSFSTLEIQRTEQGDSAMYLCASSPFRGFSEAFFGQGTRLTVV.

This chain connects TRBV27 to TRBJ2-7; possibly TRBD2 for D (6 bases). In germline, CDR1 is MNHEY, CDR2 SMNVEV (reference sequence). The CDR3 has 13 amino acids. The V gene lost 3 bases and the J gene lost 6 bases, with 12 bases spanning the gap. The CDR3 sequence is CASSFGGLREQYF. The CDR3 nucleotides read TGTGCCAGCAGTTTCGGAGGGTTACGCGAGCAGTACTTC.

The gene calls are TRBV20-1 and TRBJ1-2; D gene uncertain. V was cut by 6 bases and J by 5 bases, with 10 bases left in between. The CDR3 consists of 11 residues. Looked up from germline, CDR1 is DFQATT and CDR2 is SNEGSKA (reference sequence). This CDR3 reads CSAKLSYGYTF. The CDR3 bases are TGCAGTGCCAAACTATCTTATGGCTACACCTTC.